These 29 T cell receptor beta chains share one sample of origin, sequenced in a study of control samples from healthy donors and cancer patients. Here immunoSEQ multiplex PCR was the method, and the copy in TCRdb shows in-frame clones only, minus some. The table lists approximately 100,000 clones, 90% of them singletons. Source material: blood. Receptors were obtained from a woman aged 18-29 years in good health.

The CDR3 loop reads CASSLVRRGLVGNLSLNTEAFF. The CDR3 nucleotides read TGCGCCAGCAGCTTGGTTAGAAGGGGTCTCGTAGGCAACCTAAGTCTGAACACTGAAGCTTTCTTT. This chain uses TRBV5-1 with TRBJ1-1; perhaps TRBD1 as D (5 bases). Germline V gene sequence: CDR1 SGHRS, CDR2 YFSETQ. This CDR3 spans 22 amino acids. Trimming shortened V by 0 bases and J by 0 bases, and 30 bases separated the two germline ends.

The CDR3 here is CATNQRSGANVLTF. CDR3 sequence (DNA): TGTGCCACAAATCAGCGCTCTGGGGCCAACGTCCTGACTTTC. The V call is TRBV19, the J call TRBJ2-6, with D unclear. Germline V lookup: CDR1 LNHDA, CDR2 SQIVND (reference sequence). V was clipped by 10 bases and J by 0 bases, with 10 bases between them. The CDR3 extends over 14 amino acids.

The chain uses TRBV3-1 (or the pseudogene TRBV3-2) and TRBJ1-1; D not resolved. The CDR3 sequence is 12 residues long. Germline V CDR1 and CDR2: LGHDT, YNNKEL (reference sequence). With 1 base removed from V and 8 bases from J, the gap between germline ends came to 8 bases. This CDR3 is CASSQGFGEAFF. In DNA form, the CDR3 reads TGTGCCAGCAGCCAAGGTTTCGGAGAAGCTTTCTTT.

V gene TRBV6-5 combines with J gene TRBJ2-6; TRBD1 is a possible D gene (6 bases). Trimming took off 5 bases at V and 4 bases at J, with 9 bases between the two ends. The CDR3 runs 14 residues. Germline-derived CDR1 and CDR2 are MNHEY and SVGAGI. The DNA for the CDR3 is TGTGCCAGCAGTAGGGGGTCCGGGGCCAACGTCCTGACTTTC. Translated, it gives CASSRGSGANVLTF.

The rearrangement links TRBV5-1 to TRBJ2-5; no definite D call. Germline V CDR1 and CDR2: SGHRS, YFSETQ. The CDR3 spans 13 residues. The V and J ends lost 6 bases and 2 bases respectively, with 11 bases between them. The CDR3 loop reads CASTLGFQETQYF. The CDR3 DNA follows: TGCGCCAGCACTCTTGGATTTCAAGAGACCCAGTACTTC.

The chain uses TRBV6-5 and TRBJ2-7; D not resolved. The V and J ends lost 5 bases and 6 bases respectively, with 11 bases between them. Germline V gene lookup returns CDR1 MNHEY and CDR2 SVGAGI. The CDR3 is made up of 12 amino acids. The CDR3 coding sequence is TGTGCCAGCAGTCCTCCGGGCGGCGAGCAGTACTTC. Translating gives CASSPPGGEQYF.

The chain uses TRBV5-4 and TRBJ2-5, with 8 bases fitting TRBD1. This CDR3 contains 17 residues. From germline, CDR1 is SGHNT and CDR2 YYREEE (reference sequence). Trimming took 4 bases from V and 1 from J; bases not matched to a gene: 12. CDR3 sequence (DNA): TGTGCCAGCAGCCCCAGACCGGACAGGGAATTCCAAGAGACCCAGTACTTC. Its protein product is CASSPRPDREFQETQYF. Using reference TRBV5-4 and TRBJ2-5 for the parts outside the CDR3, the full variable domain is ETGVTQSPTHLIKTRGQQVTLRCSSQSGHNTVSWYQQALGQGPQFIFQYYREEENGRGNFPPRFSGLQFPNYSSELNVNALELDDSALYLCASSPRPDREFQETQYFGPGTRLLVL.

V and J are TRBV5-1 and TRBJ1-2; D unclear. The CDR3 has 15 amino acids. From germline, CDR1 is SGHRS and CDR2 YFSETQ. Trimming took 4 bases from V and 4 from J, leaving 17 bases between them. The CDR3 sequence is CASSPEDPPSYGYTF. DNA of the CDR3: TGCGCCAGCAGCCCCGAGGATCCGCCTAGCTATGGCTACACCTTC.

CDR3 nucleotides: TGTGCCAGCAGCTCGACGGACAGATCCCTTGGCTATGGCTACACCTTC. This encodes CASSSTDRSLGYGYTF. The V and J genes are TRBV7-9 and TRBJ1-2; D is possibly TRBD1 (6 bases). Trimming stripped 4 bases from V and 4 bases from J, with 19 bases between. This CDR3 comprises 16 residues. Germline CDR1 reads SEHNR; CDR2 reads FQNEAQ (reference sequence).

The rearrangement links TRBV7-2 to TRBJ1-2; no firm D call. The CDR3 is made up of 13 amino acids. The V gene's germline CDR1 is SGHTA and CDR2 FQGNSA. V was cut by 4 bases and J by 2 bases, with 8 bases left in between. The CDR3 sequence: CASSSTGNYGYTF. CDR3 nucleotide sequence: TGTGCCAGCAGCTCAACGGGAAACTATGGCTACACCTTC.

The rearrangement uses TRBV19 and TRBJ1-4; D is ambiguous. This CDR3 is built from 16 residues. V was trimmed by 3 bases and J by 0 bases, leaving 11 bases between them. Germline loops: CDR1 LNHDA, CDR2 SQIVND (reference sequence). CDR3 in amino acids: CASSIVQHATNEKLFF. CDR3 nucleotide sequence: TGTGCCAGTAGTATTGTCCAGCATGCAACTAATGAAAAACTGTTTTTT.

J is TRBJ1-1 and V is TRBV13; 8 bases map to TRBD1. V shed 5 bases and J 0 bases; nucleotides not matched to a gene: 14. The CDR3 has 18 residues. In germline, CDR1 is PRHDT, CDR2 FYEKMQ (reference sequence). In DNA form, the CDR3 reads TGTGCCAGCAGCCTAACCTCCGGACAGGGTTCTTTGAACACTGAAGCTTTCTTT. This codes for CASSLTSGQGSLNTEAFF.

DNA of the CDR3: TGTGCCAGCAGTTTGGCGGGGGTACACAGGATAGAGACCCAGTACTTC. Translation gives CASSLAGVHRIETQYF. The chain uses TRBV27 and TRBJ2-5, with 7 bases lining up with TRBD2. J lost 4 bases, V lost 3 bases, and 11 bases had no gene match. This CDR3 contains 16 residues. Germline V CDR1 and CDR2: MNHEY, SMNVEV (reference sequence).

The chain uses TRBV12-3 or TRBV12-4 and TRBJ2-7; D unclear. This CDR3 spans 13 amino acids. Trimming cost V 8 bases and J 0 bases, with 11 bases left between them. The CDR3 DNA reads TGTGCCAGCTCTGGGCAGGTCTCCTACGAGCAGTACTTC. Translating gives CASSGQVSYEQYF.

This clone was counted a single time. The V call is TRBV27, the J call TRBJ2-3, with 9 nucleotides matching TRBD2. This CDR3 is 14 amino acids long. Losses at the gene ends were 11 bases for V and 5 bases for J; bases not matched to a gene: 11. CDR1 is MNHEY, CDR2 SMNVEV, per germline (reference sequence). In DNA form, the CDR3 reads TGTGCCGCGGCGTTAGCGGGGGAGAGAGATACGCAGTATTTT. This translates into CAAALAGERDTQYF.

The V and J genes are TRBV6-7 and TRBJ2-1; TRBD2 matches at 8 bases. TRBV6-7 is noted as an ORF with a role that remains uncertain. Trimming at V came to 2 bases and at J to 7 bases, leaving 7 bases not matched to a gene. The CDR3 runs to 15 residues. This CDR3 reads CASSYPRGGRNEQFF. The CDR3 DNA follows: TGTGCCAGCAGTTACCCTCGCGGGGGGCGGAATGAGCAGTTCTTC.

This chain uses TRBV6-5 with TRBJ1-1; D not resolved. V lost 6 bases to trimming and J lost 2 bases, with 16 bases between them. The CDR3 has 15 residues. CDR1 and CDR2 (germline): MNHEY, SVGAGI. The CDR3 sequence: CASSGPDLSNTEAFF. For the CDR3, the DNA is TGTGCCAGCAGCGGACCGGACTTAAGTAACACTGAAGCTTTCTTT.

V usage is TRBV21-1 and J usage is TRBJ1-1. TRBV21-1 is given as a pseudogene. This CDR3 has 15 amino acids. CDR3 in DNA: TGTGCCAGCAGCACAACTTCTCGGGGCTTTAAGAAAGCTTTCTTT. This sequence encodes CASSTTSRGFKKAFF.

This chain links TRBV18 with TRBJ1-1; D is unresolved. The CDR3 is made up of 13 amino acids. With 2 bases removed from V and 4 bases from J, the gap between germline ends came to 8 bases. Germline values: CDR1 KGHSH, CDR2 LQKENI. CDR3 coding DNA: TGTGCCAGCTCACCATGGCAGAGCACTGAAGCTTTCTTT. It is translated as CASSPWQSTEAFF.

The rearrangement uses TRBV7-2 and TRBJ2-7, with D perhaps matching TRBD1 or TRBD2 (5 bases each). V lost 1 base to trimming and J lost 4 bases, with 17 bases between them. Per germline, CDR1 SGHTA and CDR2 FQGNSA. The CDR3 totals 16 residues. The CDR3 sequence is CASSLVPAGDLYEQYF. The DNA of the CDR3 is TGTGCCAGCAGCTTAGTGCCAGCCGGGGACCTATACGAGCAGTACTTC.

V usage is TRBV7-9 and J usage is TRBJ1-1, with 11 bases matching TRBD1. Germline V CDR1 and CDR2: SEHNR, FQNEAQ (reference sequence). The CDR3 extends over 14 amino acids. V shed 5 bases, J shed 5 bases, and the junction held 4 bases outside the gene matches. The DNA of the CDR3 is TGTGCCAGCAGCCGAAGGGACAGGGGGACTGAAGCTTTCTTT. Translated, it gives CASSRRDRGTEAFF.

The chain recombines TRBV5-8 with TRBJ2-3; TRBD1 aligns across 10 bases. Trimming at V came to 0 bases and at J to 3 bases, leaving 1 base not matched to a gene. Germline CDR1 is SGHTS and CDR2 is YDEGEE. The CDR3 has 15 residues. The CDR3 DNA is TGTGCCAGCAGCTTGGGACAGGGGGCAACAGATACGCAGTATTTT. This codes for CASSLGQGATDTQYF. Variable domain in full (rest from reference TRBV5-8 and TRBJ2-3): EAGVTQSPTHLIKTRGQQATLRCSPISGHTSVYWYQQALGLGLQFLLWYDEGEERNRGNFPPRFSGRQFPNYSSELNVNALELEDSALYLCASSLGQGATDTQYFGPGTRLTVL.

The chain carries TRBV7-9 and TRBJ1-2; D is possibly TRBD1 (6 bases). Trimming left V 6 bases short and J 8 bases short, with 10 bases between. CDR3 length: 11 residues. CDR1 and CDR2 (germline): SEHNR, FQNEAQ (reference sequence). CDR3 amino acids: CASRSGEGYTF. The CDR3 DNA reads TGTGCCAGCAGATCAGGGGAAGGCTACACCTTC.

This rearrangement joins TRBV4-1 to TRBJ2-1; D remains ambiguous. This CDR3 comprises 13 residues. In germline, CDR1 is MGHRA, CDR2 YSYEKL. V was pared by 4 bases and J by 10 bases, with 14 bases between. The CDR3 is CASSPLNLEEQFF. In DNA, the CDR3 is TGCGCCAGCAGCCCATTAAACTTGGAGGAGCAGTTCTTC.

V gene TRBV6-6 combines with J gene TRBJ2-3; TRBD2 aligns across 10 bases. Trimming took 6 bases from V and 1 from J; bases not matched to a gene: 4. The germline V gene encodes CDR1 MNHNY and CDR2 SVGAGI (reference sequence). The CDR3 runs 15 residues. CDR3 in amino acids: CASRTGTSGTDTQYF. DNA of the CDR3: TGTGCCAGCAGAACTGGGACTAGCGGCACAGATACGCAGTATTTT.

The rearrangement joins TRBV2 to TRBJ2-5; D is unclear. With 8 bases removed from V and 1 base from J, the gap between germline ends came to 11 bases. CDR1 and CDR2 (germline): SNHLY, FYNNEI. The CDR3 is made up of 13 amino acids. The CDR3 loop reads CASSSVSQETQYF. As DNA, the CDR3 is TGTGCCAGCTCTTCTGTCAGCCAAGAGACCCAGTACTTC.

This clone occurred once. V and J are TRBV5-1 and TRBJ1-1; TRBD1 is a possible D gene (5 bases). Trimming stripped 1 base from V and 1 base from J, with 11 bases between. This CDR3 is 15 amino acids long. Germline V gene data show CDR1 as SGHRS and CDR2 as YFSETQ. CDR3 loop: CASSLLGGENTEAFF. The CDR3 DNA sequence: TGCGCCAGCAGCTTGCTGGGGGGGGAGAACACTGAAGCTTTCTTT.

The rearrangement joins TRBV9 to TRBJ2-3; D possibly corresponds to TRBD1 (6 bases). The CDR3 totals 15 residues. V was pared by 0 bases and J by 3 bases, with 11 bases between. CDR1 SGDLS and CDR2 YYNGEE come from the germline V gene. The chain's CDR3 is CASSVDWGQTDTQYF. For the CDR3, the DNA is TGTGCCAGCAGCGTAGATTGGGGGCAGACAGATACGCAGTATTTT.

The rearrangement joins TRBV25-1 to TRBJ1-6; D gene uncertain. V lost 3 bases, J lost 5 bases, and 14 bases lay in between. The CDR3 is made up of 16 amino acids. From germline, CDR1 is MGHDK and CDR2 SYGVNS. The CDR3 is CASSDGGETNNSPLHF. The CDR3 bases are TGTGCCAGCAGTGACGGCGGGGAAACAAATAATTCACCCCTCCACTTT.